This TCR beta chain was profiled in a study of blood T cell repertoires in COVID-19. Using immunoSEQ multiplex PCR, the repertoire was profiled, and TCRdb retains in-frame clones only, with some absent. The sample yields about 80,000 clones, 90% seen once. V shed 4 bases, J shed 3 bases, and the junction held 6 bases outside the gene matches. This CDR3 spans 14 amino acids. The germline CDR1 and CDR2 sequences are KGHSH and LQKENI. This sequence originates from a woman of 80 years or more with active or convalescent COVID-19. The chain carries TRBV18 and TRBJ2-7; 7 nucleotides agree with TRBD2. The specimen sequenced was peripheral blood. CDR3 nucleotides: TGTGCCAGCTCACACCGGGAGGATTACTACGAGCAGTACTTC. Protein product: CASSHREDYYEQYF.